This T cell receptor beta chain was found in a study of early T cells in non-severe SARS-CoV-2 infection. This clonotype was seen only a few times. The CDR3 length is 15 residues. The trim removed 5 bases at V and 2 bases at J, leaving 3 bases unmatched. From germline, CDR1 is LNHNV and CDR2 YYDKDF (reference sequence). TCRdb fed the 5' RACE reads into MiXCR, producing one record per CDR3 protein. This table has roughly 67,000 distinct CDR3 sequences, approximately 11% appearing once. The sequenced material came from whole blood. This receptor was obtained from an adult who was a healthcare worker with PCR-confirmed SARS-CoV-2 infection or an uninfected control (not recorded which). The V and J genes are TRBV15 and TRBJ2-2; 9 bases align to TRBD1. CDR3 sequence reads: CATSPTGGNTGELFF. In DNA form, the CDR3 reads TGTGCCACCAGCCCGACAGGGGGAAACACCGGGGAGCTGTTTTTT. Combining the CDR3 with reference TRBV15 and TRBJ2-2 gives the whole variable domain DAMVIQNPRYQVTQFGKPVTLSCSQTLNHNVMYWYQQKSSQAPKLLFHYYDKDFNNEADTPDNFQSRRPNTSFCFLDIRSPGLGDTAMYLCATSPTGGNTGELFFGEGSRLTVL.